This TCR beta chain was sequenced for a study of CD8+ T cells in alopecia areata. Study-wide context: Treatment of the treated patients consisted of oral tofacitinib, 5 to 10 mg twice daily. The investigators scored severity in treated patients by the percentage of affected scalp area.

The authors extracted RNA and reverse transcribed it into cDNA as the sequencing template. TCRdb's table, derived via immunoSEQ multiplex PCR, lists solely in-frame clones and lacks some. The data show about 92,000 clones, roughly two fifths seen once. Treatment described: oral pan-JAK inhibitor, 5-10 mg twice daily. The CDR3 consists of 15 residues. Losses at the gene ends were 7 bases for V and 4 bases for J; bases not matched to a gene: 6. Germline CDR1 and CDR2: MNHNS and SASEGT. Notes on this clone: No antigen is known for it.

Study-wide points: Sequencing of scalp tissue also captures the resident alphabeta T cells of normal skin.

Specimen: CD8+ T cells sorted from blood, collected at week 24, from a patient treated with tofacitinib. The chain carries TRBV6-1 and TRBJ2-5, with TRBD2 identical over 13 bases. The receptor comes from a human donor with alopecia areata. The CDR3 spells CASTLLAGGPETQYF. Written as DNA, the CDR3 is TGTGCCAGCACCTTACTAGCGGGAGGGCCAGAGACCCAGTACTTC.